These 28 T cell receptor beta chains share one sample of origin, sequenced in a study of T-cell memory formation after mild COVID-19. One entry per CDR3 protein, called by TCRdb with MiXCR from the 5' RACE reads. The sample yields roughly 250,000 distinct CDR3 sequences, roughly 17% seen once. Sample: PBMCs or a T cell subset sorted from them (not recorded which). The receptors originated from a man younger than 35 who had mild COVID-19 (a few samples of this study predate the infection). Cell type and time point are not known.

This clonotype was recorded many times. The chain couples TRBV7-2 to TRBJ2-7; D is uncertain. With 5 bases removed from V and 6 bases from J, the gap between germline ends came to 14 bases. There are 13 residues in the CDR3. CDR1 SGHTA and CDR2 FQGNSA come from the germline V gene. CDR3 bases: TGTGCCAGCAGCCCCGACGGTCCGGTCGAGCAGTACTTC. Encoded protein: CASSPDGPVEQYF. The full variable domain, rest sourced from reference TRBV7-2 and TRBJ2-7, is GAGVSQSPSNKVTEKGKDVELRCDPISGHTALYWYRQSLGQGLEFLIYFQGNSAPDKSGLPSDRFSAERTGGSVSTLTIQRTQQEDSAVYLCASSPDGPVEQYFGPGTRLTVT.

V is TRBV6-1 and J is TRBJ2-3, with D tentatively TRBD1 or TRBD2 (5 bases each). Between the trimmed V and J ends, which lost 1 base and 3 bases, there was a span of 8 bases. The CDR3 spans 14 residues. Per germline, CDR1 MNHNS and CDR2 SASEGT. This CDR3 reads CASSEGWGTDTQYF. CDR3 coding DNA: TGTGCCAGCAGTGAAGGTTGGGGGACAGATACGCAGTATTTT.

A few counts support this clonotype. V and J are TRBV12-3 or TRBV12-4 and TRBJ1-2; D is ambiguous. This CDR3 has 13 amino acids. V was clipped by 3 bases and J by 4 bases, with 9 bases between them. CDR3 nucleotides: TGTGCCAGCAGTTTCCTGGGGAGCTATGGCTACACCTTC. Translating it yields CASSFLGSYGYTF.

This clonotype was recorded many times. The chain links TRBV7-3 to TRBJ2-1; 9 bases are shared with TRBD2. J was trimmed by 10 bases and V by 5 bases; bases with no gene match: 3. The germline CDR1 and CDR2 sequences are SGHTA and FQGTGA. This CDR3 is built from 12 residues. The CDR3 DNA is TGTGCCAGCAGCAAACTAGCGGGCGAGCAGTTCTTC. Protein: CASSKLAGEQFF.

This clonotype was counted a few times. V is TRBV7-2 and J is TRBJ2-1; no clear D gene. V was clipped by 4 bases and J by 8 bases, with 6 bases between them. Per germline, CDR1 SGHTA and CDR2 FQGNSA. CDR3 length: 11 amino acids. CDR3 coding DNA: TGTGCCAGCAGCTCATACTATGAGCAGTTCTTC. This encodes CASSSYYEQFF.

The rearrangement links TRBV13 to TRBJ1-1; D gene unclear. The V gene's germline CDR1 is PRHDT and CDR2 FYEKMQ (reference sequence). Trimming cost V 2 bases and J 10 bases, with 11 bases left between them. CDR3 length: 12 residues. CDR3 DNA: TGTGCCAGCAGCTTATCGTTCGAGGGAGCTTTCTTT. Its protein is CASSLSFEGAFF.

This clonotype was seen more than once but under ten times. The V gene is TRBV12-3 or TRBV12-4, the J gene TRBJ2-2, with D uncertain. The V and J ends lost 7 bases and 0 bases respectively, with 15 bases between them. This CDR3 comprises 16 residues. The CDR3 here is CASTQREGSNTGELFF. Written as DNA, the CDR3 is TGTGCCAGCACTCAAAGGGAAGGGTCGAACACCGGGGAGCTGTTTTTT.

A few counts support this clonotype. V and J are TRBV7-2 and TRBJ1-2; D is unresolved. CDR3 length: 14 amino acids. The germline CDR1 and CDR2 sequences are SGHTA and FQGNSA. The ends were cut back, 5 bases at V and 4 bases at J, with 14 bases in the middle. The CDR3 sequence: CASSPRQAGYGYTF. CDR3 sequence (DNA): TGTGCCAGCAGCCCGAGACAAGCAGGCTATGGCTACACCTTC. Full variable domain (remainder filled in from reference TRBV7-2 and TRBJ1-2): GAGVSQSPSNKVTEKGKDVELRCDPISGHTALYWYRQSLGQGLEFLIYFQGNSAPDKSGLPSDRFSAERTGGSVSTLTIQRTQQEDSAVYLCASSPRQAGYGYTFGSGTRLTVV.

J is TRBJ2-7 and V is TRBV20-1, with D possibly TRBD1 on 6 matching bases. This CDR3 spans 14 amino acids. Germline CDR1 and CDR2: DFQATT and SNEGSKA (reference sequence). The V and J ends lost 6 bases and 0 bases respectively, with 15 bases between them. CDR3 coding DNA: TGCAGTGCCCAGTGGCCAGGGGACTCCTACGAGCAGTACTTC. It is translated as CSAQWPGDSYEQYF.

This clonotype was observed a few times. The chain is built from TRBV6-5 and TRBJ2-5, with 8 bases identical to TRBD1. Germline lookup yields CDR1 MNHEY and CDR2 SVGAGI. V shed 2 bases and J 3 bases; nucleotides not matched to a gene: 5. This CDR3 region has 15 residues. CDR3 DNA sequence: TGTGCCAGCAGTTACGTCCGGACAGGGAAAGAGACCCAGTACTTC. As protein: CASSYVRTGKETQYF.

The genes are TRBV5-6 and TRBJ1-2; 7 bases agree with TRBD1. J gave up 8 bases and V 2 bases, and 9 bases lay outside the gene matches. The CDR3 has 14 amino acids. Germline V gene sequence: CDR1 SGHDT, CDR2 YYEEEE. This CDR3 is CASSLTDRAAGYTF. Written as DNA, the CDR3 is TGTGCCAGCAGCTTAACCGACAGGGCTGCGGGCTACACCTTC. The whole variable domain, remainder taken from reference TRBV5-6 and TRBJ1-2, is DAGVTQSPTHLIKTRGQQVTLRCSPKSGHDTVSWYQQALGQGPQFIFQYYEEEERQRGNFPDRFSGHQFPNYSSELNVNALLLGDSALYLCASSLTDRAAGYTFGSGTRLTVV.

This clonotype turned up a few times. The chain recombines TRBV7-9 with TRBJ2-3; D may be TRBD2 (6 bases). This CDR3 has 18 amino acids. V was clipped by 4 bases and J by 0 bases, with 20 bases between them. Germline-derived CDR1 and CDR2 are SEHNR and FQNEAQ (reference sequence). CDR3: CASSSRGMLAFSTDTQYF. CDR3 nucleotides: TGTGCCAGCAGCTCTAGAGGGATGCTAGCGTTTAGCACAGATACGCAGTATTTT.

The rearrangement uses TRBV18 and TRBJ1-2; 9 nucleotides agree with TRBD1. CDR1 and CDR2 (germline): KGHSH, LQKENI. V lost 2 bases, J lost 4 bases, and 11 bases stayed unmatched. CDR3 length: 17 residues. CDR3 region: CASSPFHSGQGSYGYTF. Here the CDR3 DNA reads TGTGCCAGCTCACCATTTCACTCGGGACAGGGAAGCTATGGCTACACCTTC.

This clonotype occurred a few times. The chain recombines TRBV6-2 or TRBV6-3 with TRBJ2-7, with D tentatively TRBD1 or TRBD2 (6 bases each). Germline CDR1 is MNHEY and CDR2 is SVGEGT. The length of the CDR3 is 18 residues. With 8 bases removed from V and 3 bases from J, the gap between germline ends came to 29 bases. In DNA form, the CDR3 reads TGTGCCAGCTTCTCGGGGCGGCAACCTCGTAGGGGGGTCTACGAGCAGTACGTC. This translates into CASFSGRQPRRGVYEQYV.

In its sample, this clonotype was seen many times. The rearrangement joins TRBV23-1 to TRBJ2-7, with 8 bases aligning to TRBD1. Being an ORF, TRBV23-1 has a function that is uncertain. CDR3 length equals 17 residues. The junction had 18 bases not matched to a gene; V was cut back by 4 bases and J by 7 bases. CDR3 nucleotides: TGCGCCAGCAGTCGGGAGAACCCGGACAGGGACTTTACGGAGCAGTACGTC. It specifies CASSRENPDRDFTEQYV.

This clonotype was counted only a few times. The gene calls are TRBV18 and TRBJ1-2; D is possibly TRBD1 (5 bases). Germline V gene data show CDR1 as KGHSH and CDR2 as LQKENI. The CDR3 contains 14 residues. The V end was cut by 3 bases, the J end by 8 bases, with 16 bases between. The CDR3 coding sequence is TGTGCCAGCTCACCCCTTGAGGCGCGGGACGGCTACACCTTC. This codes for CASSPLEARDGYTF.

The CDR3 region has the DNA TGCGCCAGCACCGGGGGAAGTGGAGGTAACTATGGCTACACCTTC. Translating gives CASTGGSGGNYGYTF. The rearrangement joins TRBV4-1 to TRBJ1-2, with a tentative D call TRBD1 (5 bases). CDR3 length: 15 residues. V was trimmed by 7 bases and J by 1 base, leaving 16 bases between them. Germline lookup yields CDR1 MGHRA and CDR2 YSYEKL.

Here the CDR3 DNA reads TGTGCCAGCAGTTACTCGGGACAACAACGCTATGGCTACACCTTC. This sequence encodes CASSYSGQQRYGYTF. The J gene is TRBJ1-2, the V gene TRBV6-2 or TRBV6-3; D perhaps matches TRBD1 (6 bases). V lost 0 bases and J lost 4, with 12 bases in between. The CDR3 consists of 15 residues. The germline V gene encodes CDR1 MNHEY and CDR2 SVGEGT.

This rearrangement joins TRBV14 to TRBJ2-2, with 12 bases fitting TRBD1. The length of the CDR3 is 18 residues. Germline trimming cut 1 base from V and 3 bases from J; bases unmatched to any gene: 6. The germline V gene has CDR1 SGHDN and CDR2 FVKESK. The CDR3 spells CASSQAYGTGGYTGELFF. CDR3 nucleotide sequence: TGTGCCAGCAGCCAAGCTTACGGGACAGGGGGCTACACCGGGGAGCTGTTTTTT. The full variable domain, rest sourced from reference TRBV14 and TRBJ2-2, is EAGVTQFPSHSVIEKGQTVTLRCDPISGHDNLYWYRRVMGKEIKFLLHFVKESKQDESGMPNNRFLAERTGGTYSTLKVQPAELEDSGVYFCASSQAYGTGGYTGELFFGEGSRLTVL.

This clonotype appeared a few times. This chain uses TRBV15 with TRBJ2-3; D perhaps matches TRBD1 (5 bases). The CDR3 totals 12 residues. V was cut by 8 bases and J by 5 bases, with 11 bases left in between. Germline assignment: CDR1 LNHNV and CDR2 YYDKDF (reference sequence). CDR3 nucleotides: TGTGCCACCGGGGCCCTGGGAGATACGCAGTATTTT. Residues: CATGALGDTQYF.

A few counts support this clonotype. This chain uses TRBV2 with TRBJ2-7; D is unclear. This CDR3 is built from 12 residues. Germline lookup yields CDR1 SNHLY and CDR2 FYNNEI. V was cut by 2 bases and J by 4 bases, with 6 bases left in between. The CDR3: CASSETSYEQYF. The CDR3, as DNA: TGTGCCAGCAGTGAAACGAGTTACGAGCAGTACTTC.

This clonotype appeared many times. This sequence joins TRBV6-2 or TRBV6-3 and TRBJ1-1; the D gene is possibly TRBD1 (5 bases). CDR1 MNHEY and CDR2 SVGEGT come from the germline V gene. CDR3 length: 15 amino acids. V shed 2 bases and J shed 5 bases, with 15 bases lying between them. CDR3 coding DNA: TGTGCCAGCAGTTACCTTGGGGCTCCTCAGACTGAAGCTTTCTTT. This sequence encodes CASSYLGAPQTEAFF.

This clonotype was counted between two and nine times. J is TRBJ2-7 and V is TRBV10-2; 9 bases line up with TRBD2. Germline V CDR1 and CDR2: WSHSY, SAAADI. V was clipped by 2 bases and J by 3 bases; unmatched bases: 11. The CDR3 has 17 amino acids. CDR3 sequence (DNA): TGCGCCAGCAGTGAGCCCATCAGCGGGGGGTTCCACTACGAGCAGTACTTC. This sequence encodes CASSEPISGGFHYEQYF.

This sequence joins TRBV29-1 and TRBJ1-2; TRBD1 is a possible D gene (6 bases). Germline V gene sequence: CDR1 SQVTM, CDR2 ANQGSEA. The CDR3 is 14 residues long. Trimming took 2 bases from V and 4 from J, leaving 14 bases between them. CDR3 coding DNA: TGCAGCGTTGAATACGGCAGGGGCGGCTATGGCTACACCTTC. Protein: CSVEYGRGGYGYTF.

This clonotype turned up a few times. V and J are TRBV4-1 and TRBJ2-5; 14 bases fit TRBD2. The CDR3 has 15 residues. Germline CDR1 reads MGHRA; CDR2 reads YSYEKL. J lost 7 bases, V lost 4 bases, and 5 bases had no gene match. This CDR3 reads CASSLGLAGDVTQYF. Written as DNA, the CDR3 is TGCGCCAGCAGCCTGGGACTAGCGGGGGATGTGACCCAGTACTTC.

This clonotype was detected many times. The chain has TRBV5-1 and TRBJ1-1; D unclear. Germline V CDR1 and CDR2: SGHRS, YFSETQ. The V and J ends lost 0 bases and 0 bases respectively, with 12 bases between them. CDR3 size: 16 residues. The CDR3 region has the DNA TGCGCCAGCAGCTTGGCCGGGCTTAGTTTGAACACTGAAGCTTTCTTT. It encodes CASSLAGLSLNTEAFF.

The V call is TRBV9, the J call TRBJ2-2; 12 bases line up with TRBD2. With V trimmed by 4 bases and J by 5 bases, 6 bases remained unmatched. Per germline, CDR1 SGDLS and CDR2 YYNGEE. CDR3 length equals 16 residues. This CDR3 is CASSLTSGGTTGELFF. The CDR3 coding sequence is TGTGCCAGCAGCCTGACTAGCGGGGGTACGACCGGGGAGCTGTTTTTT.

The chain couples TRBV12-3 or TRBV12-4 to TRBJ1-2, with unresolved D. CDR3 length: 12 residues. V was clipped by 2 bases and J by 8 bases, with 9 bases between them. CDR3 sequence: CASSLSHWGYTF. The CDR3 DNA follows: TGTGCCAGCAGTTTATCCCACTGGGGCTACACCTTC.